This T cell receptor beta chain was identified during a study of blood T cell repertoires in COVID-19. Participant ages covered roughly 18 to 89 years across 20 to 25 US areas. Trimming shortened V by 3 bases and J by 4 bases, and 12 bases separated the two germline ends. Germline V gene data show CDR1 as KGHSH and CDR2 as LQKENI. CDR3 size: 14 residues. Clones were sequenced by immunoSEQ multiplex PCR, and TCRdb holds only the in-frame ones, with some missing. The sample yields just over 250,000 clones, about 88% seen once. The chain couples TRBV18 to TRBJ1-2, with D possibly being TRBD1 (6 bases). This receptor was obtained from a young man with acute COVID-19. Sequencing input: PBMCs or T cells enriched from blood (not recorded which). CDR3 nucleotides: TGTGCCAGCTCACCTGTGGACAGTCCCTATGGCTACACCTTC. Amino acids: CASSPVDSPYGYTF.